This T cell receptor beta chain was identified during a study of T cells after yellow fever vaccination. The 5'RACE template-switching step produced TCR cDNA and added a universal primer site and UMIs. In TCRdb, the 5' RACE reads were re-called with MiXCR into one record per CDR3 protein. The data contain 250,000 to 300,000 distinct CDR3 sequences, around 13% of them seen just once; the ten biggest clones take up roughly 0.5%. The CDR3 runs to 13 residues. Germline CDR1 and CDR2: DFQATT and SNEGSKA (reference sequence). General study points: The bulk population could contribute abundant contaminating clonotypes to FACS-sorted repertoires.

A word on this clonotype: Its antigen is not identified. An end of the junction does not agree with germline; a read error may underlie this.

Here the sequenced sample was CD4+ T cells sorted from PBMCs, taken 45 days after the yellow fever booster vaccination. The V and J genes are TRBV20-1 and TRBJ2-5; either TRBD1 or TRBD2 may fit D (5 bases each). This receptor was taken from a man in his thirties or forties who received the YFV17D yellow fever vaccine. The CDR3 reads CSARGLGPETQYF. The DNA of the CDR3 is TGCAGTGCAAGAGGGCTGGGGCCGGAGACCCAGTACTTC.